The 18 T cell receptor beta chains given below trace back to one sample, sequenced in a study of PD-1 blockade in mismatch repair-deficient tumors. The method was immunoSEQ multiplex PCR; TCRdb's version includes in-frame clones alone and lacks a portion of them. The sample has more than 15,000 clones; about 80% are singletons. The sequenced sample was PBMCs, obtained 4 weeks after starting pembrolizumab. These receptors all stem from an adult with mismatch repair-deficient cancer.

The chain employs TRBV27 and TRBJ1-1; no firm D call. The CDR3 runs to 13 residues. V was trimmed by 2 bases and J by 3 bases, leaving 7 bases between them. CDR1 is MNHEY, CDR2 SMNVEV, per germline (reference sequence). CDR3 sequence reads: CASSLRQDTEAFF. The CDR3 DNA is TGTGCCAGCAGTTTAAGGCAGGACACTGAAGCTTTCTTT.

This rearrangement joins TRBV2 to TRBJ2-7; 12 nucleotides match TRBD2. This CDR3 contains 15 residues. The junction had 5 bases not matched to a gene; V was cut back by 6 bases and J by 2 bases. Germline CDR1 reads SNHLY; CDR2 reads FYNNEI. DNA for the CDR3: TGTGCCAGCAGGCCGACTAGCGGGGGAACCTACGAGCAGTACTTC. Protein product: CASRPTSGGTYEQYF.

A few counts support this clone. Compared with germline, one end of the junction differs, possibly owing to a read error. CDR3 coding DNA: TGTGCCAGCAGGGAAGTGGGGGGGGATCAGCCCCAGCATTTT. Protein product: CASREVGGDQPQHF. This chain links TRBV6-1 with TRBJ1-5; a weak D match, TRBD1 (5 bases). The CDR3 loop spans 14 amino acids. Per germline, CDR1 MNHNS and CDR2 SASEGT.

This rearrangement joins TRBV6-1 to TRBJ2-3; TRBD2 matches 12 bases. Germline V gives CDR1 MNHNS, CDR2 SASEGT. V shed 2 bases, J shed 4 bases, and the junction held 1 base outside the gene matches. The CDR3 is 15 amino acids. CDR3 sequence reads: CASSELAGGPDTQYF. CDR3 bases: TGTGCCAGCAGTGAACTAGCGGGAGGGCCAGATACGCAGTATTTT.

V usage is TRBV6-5 and J usage is TRBJ2-1; 11 bases are a match to TRBD2. Germline V gives CDR1 MNHEY, CDR2 SVGAGI. V trimming: 0 bases; J trimming: 9 bases; junction bases outside the gene matches: 7. The CDR3 spans 16 residues. In nucleotides, the CDR3 is TGTGCCAGCAGTTACTCTAGCGGGAGGGTTGTAGGTGAGCAGTTCTTC. It is translated as CASSYSSGRVVGEQFF.

Here the CDR3 DNA reads TGTGCCAGCAGCTATGGTGCGAGAGGCAACACTGAAGCTTTCTTT. Protein sequence: CASSYGARGNTEAFF. The chain links TRBV7-9 to TRBJ1-1, with D unclear. The V and J ends lost 4 bases and 2 bases respectively, with 14 bases between them. This CDR3 has 15 amino acids. CDR1 and CDR2 (germline): SEHNR, FQNEAQ (reference sequence).

Only a few counts were recorded for this clone. The V and J genes are TRBV6-1 and TRBJ2-7, with D possibly matching TRBD1 (5 bases). The CDR3 consists of 11 residues. Between the trimmed V and J ends, which lost 6 bases and 7 bases, there was a span of 10 bases. Germline V lookup: CDR1 MNHNS, CDR2 SASEGT. CDR3 nucleotides: TGTGCCAGCAGGGGGCTAGGGGAGCAGTACTTC. It is translated as CASRGLGEQYF.

The chain employs TRBV4-2 and TRBJ2-4; D is possibly TRBD1 (5 bases). Germline assignment: CDR1 LGHNA and CDR2 YNFKEQ. The CDR3 is made up of 14 amino acids. With 3 bases removed from V and 5 bases from J, the gap between germline ends came to 11 bases. This chain's CDR3 is CASSHPLGENIQYF. In DNA, the CDR3 is TGTGCCAGCAGCCACCCGCTAGGGGAAAACATTCAGTACTTC.

The chain is built from TRBV11-3 and TRBJ1-2, with 7 bases identical to TRBD1. The length of the CDR3 is 15 residues. Per the germline V gene, CDR1 is SGHNT and CDR2 is YENEEA. Losses at the gene ends were 4 bases for V and 3 bases for J; bases not matched to a gene: 8. CDR3 residues: CASSYFVGTDYGYTF. As DNA, the CDR3 is TGTGCCAGCAGCTACTTTGTGGGGACAGACTATGGCTACACCTTC.

The chain is built from TRBV5-1 and TRBJ1-1; 8 bases match TRBD1. Germline assignment: CDR1 SGHRS and CDR2 YFSETQ. This CDR3 has 20 residues. The ends lost 7 bases at V and 4 bases at J; junction bases unmatched: 27. The CDR3 is CASLPKPRQGTTKTGTEAFF. As DNA, the CDR3 is TGCGCCAGCCTTCCTAAACCCCGACAGGGGACGACCAAAACGGGCACTGAAGCTTTCTTT.

V usage is TRBV5-1 and J usage is TRBJ1-6, with D tentatively TRBD1 (5 bases). V was cut by 4 bases and J by 9 bases, with 14 bases left in between. This CDR3 has 14 residues. The germline gives CDR1 SGHRS, CDR2 YFSETQ. Here the CDR3 DNA reads TGCGCCAGCAGCCCCGATGGGGGGGGTTCACCCCTCCACTTT. Translated: CASSPDGGGSPLHF.

J is TRBJ2-7 and V is TRBV9; 12 bases are a match to TRBD2. Germline values: CDR1 SGDLS, CDR2 YYNGEE. Trimming removed 3 bases from V and 1 base from J; junction bases left unmatched: 2. The CDR3 consists of 15 residues. The CDR3 DNA is TGTGCCAGCAGCGCGGGACTAGCGGGTTCCTACGAGCAGTACTTC. Protein: CASSAGLAGSYEQYF.

This clone appeared once. V and J are TRBV19 and TRBJ2-5; D is unclear. The CDR3 contains 14 residues. V lost 5 bases and J 4 bases, leaving 14 bases between the germline ends. Germline V gene data show CDR1 as LNHDA and CDR2 as SQIVND (reference sequence). This chain's CDR3 is CASSPRGRGETQYF. The CDR3 region has the DNA TGTGCCAGTAGTCCTCGCGGTAGAGGAGAGACCCAGTACTTC.

The chain joins TRBV5-1 to TRBJ2-7; unclear D gene. The CDR3 extends over 17 amino acids. V lost 4 bases to trimming and J lost 0 bases, with 20 bases between them. Germline V gene sequence: CDR1 SGHRS, CDR2 YFSETQ. CDR3 amino acids: CASSPRLAAISSYEQYF. Here the CDR3 DNA reads TGCGCCAGCAGCCCCCGGCTGGCGGCTATATCCTCCTACGAGCAGTACTTC.

The chain carries TRBV9 and TRBJ2-1; 7 nucleotides agree with TRBD1. The CDR3 totals 13 residues. From germline, CDR1 is SGDLS and CDR2 YYNGEE. The V segment lost 4 bases and the J segment 7 bases; nucleotides outside the gene matches: 5. CDR3 sequence reads: CASSLTGVNEQFF. CDR3 coding DNA: TGTGCCAGCAGCCTCACAGGGGTTAATGAGCAGTTCTTC.

This chain joins TRBV4-1 and TRBJ2-7; 9 nucleotides align to TRBD2. This CDR3 region has 15 residues. Germline V gene lookup returns CDR1 MGHRA and CDR2 YSYEKL. V dropped 4 bases and J dropped 0; count of bases not matched to a gene: 4. The CDR3 is CASSLASGASYEQYF. DNA for the CDR3: TGCGCCAGCAGCCTGGCTAGCGGGGCCTCCTACGAGCAGTACTTC.

The chain carries TRBV30 and TRBJ2-7, with 14 bases fitting TRBD2. V lost 3 bases and J lost 5; bases outside the gene matches: 12. The CDR3 covers 17 residues. Germline-derived CDR1 and CDR2 are GTSNPN and SVGIG (reference sequence). The CDR3: CAWSTTGTSGRFNEQYF. The CDR3 DNA reads as TGTGCCTGGAGCACTACCGGGACTAGCGGGAGATTCAACGAGCAGTACTTC.

The J gene is TRBJ1-2, the V gene TRBV28; 7 nucleotides agree with TRBD1. CDR1 and CDR2 (germline): MDHEN, SYDVKM. The CDR3 is 14 amino acids. V lost 6 bases to trimming and J lost 7 bases; unmatched junction nucleotides: 11. The CDR3 loop is CASRSINRGGGYTF. CDR3 nucleotides: TGTGCCAGCAGATCCATAAACAGGGGAGGTGGCTACACCTTC.